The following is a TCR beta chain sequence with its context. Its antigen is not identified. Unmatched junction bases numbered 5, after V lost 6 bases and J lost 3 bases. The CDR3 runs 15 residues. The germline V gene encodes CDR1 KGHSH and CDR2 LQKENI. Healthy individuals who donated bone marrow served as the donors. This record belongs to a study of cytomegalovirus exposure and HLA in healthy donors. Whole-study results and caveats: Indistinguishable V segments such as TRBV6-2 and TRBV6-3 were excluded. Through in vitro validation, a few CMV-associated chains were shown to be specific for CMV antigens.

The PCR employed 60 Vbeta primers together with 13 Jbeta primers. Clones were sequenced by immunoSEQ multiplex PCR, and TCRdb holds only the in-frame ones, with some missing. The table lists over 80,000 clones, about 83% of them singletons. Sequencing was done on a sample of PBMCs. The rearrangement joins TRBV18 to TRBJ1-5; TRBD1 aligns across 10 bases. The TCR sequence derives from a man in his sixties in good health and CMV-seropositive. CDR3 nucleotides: TGTGCCAGCTCGCCGGGACAGGGGAACAATCAGCCCCAGCATTTT. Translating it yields CASSPGQGNNQPQHF.